Listed below are T cell receptor beta chains from one sample, sequenced in a study of blood T cell repertoires in COVID-19. Here immunoSEQ multiplex PCR was the method, and the copy in TCRdb shows in-frame clones only, minus some. The table lists about 250,000 clones, around nine tenths of them singletons. Material for sequencing was PBMCs or T cells enriched from blood (not recorded which). The receptor source for this set is a man aged 35 to 55 who had recovered from COVID-19. Both conserved end residues are part of each CDR3. The order of the fields is D gene, J gene, V gene, clone size, CDR3 DNA, CDR3 protein. A D gene is named only where the DNA matches it firmly. Size is omitted from some rows. Given values are once, few, many or a class for expanded clones.

- TRBJ2-4 TRBV24-1 - TGTGCCACCAGTTGGAGGGGAGGCATTCAGTACTTC CATSWRGGIQYF
- TRBJ1-2 TRBV4-3 - TGCGCCAGCAGCCACGACACCCGGACAAGTAACTATGGCTACACCTTC CASSHDTRTSNYGYTF
- TRBJ2-1 TRBV14 - TGTGCCAGCAGCCAAGATCGCGATATCTACAATGAGCAGTTCTTC CASSQDRDIYNEQFF
- TRBJ2-2 TRBV5-6 once TGTGCCAGCAGCAAACGCTCCAGTATCGCCGGGGAGCTGTTTTTT CASSKRSSIAGELFF
- TRBJ1-1 TRBV6-5 many TGTGCCAGCAGTTGGGCGGGGATGAACACTGAAGCTTTCTTT CASSWAGMNTEAFF
TRBD1 TRBJ1-2 TRBV15 - TGTGCCACCAGCAGGGGTGGGACAGGGGGATATGGCTACACCTTC CATSRGGTGGYGYTF
TRBD2 TRBJ2-3 TRBV4-2 - TGTGCCAGCAGCCAAGGATCGGGGGGGCCGGGAGATACGCAGTATTTT CASSQGSGGPGDTQYF
- TRBJ1-2 TRBV18 - TGTGCCAGCTCACCAAGCCGGGAGACTAACTATGGCTACACCTTC CASSPSRETNYGYTF
TRBD2 TRBJ2-1 TRBV27 - TGTGCCAGCAGCATTCGACTAGCGGGAGTCAATGAGCAGTTCTTC CASSIRLAGVNEQFF
TRBD1 TRBJ2-3 TRBV9 once TGTGCCAGCAGCGTAGTAACAGGGGCAGATACGCAGTATTTT CASSVVTGADTQYF
- TRBJ1-3 TRBV3-1/TRBV3-2 - TGTGCCAGCAGCCCTTTACCCGGGAGACGAGCGGGAAACACCATATATTTT CASSPLPGRRAGNTIYF
TRBD1 TRBJ2-7 TRBV5-1 - TGCGCCAGCAGCTTGCGGGACAGGGGGCTAGGCGAGCAGTACTTC CASSLRDRGLGEQYF
- TRBJ1-4 TRBV15 - TGTGCCACCAGCAGAGAGACAAGCACGTCCGCAACTAATGAAAAACTGTTTTTT CATSRETSTSATNEKLFF
TRBD1 TRBJ1-5 TRBV10-3 - TGTGCCATCAGTGAACTTGACAGGGGCCACAATCAGCCCCAGCATTTT CAISELDRGHNQPQHF
- TRBJ2-5 TRBV5-1 - TGCGCCAGCAGCTTGGCCTCACAGAGCCAAGAGACCCAGTACTTC CASSLASQSQETQYF
TRBD1 TRBJ1-2 TRBV20-1 - TGCAGTGCTAGTCGGGACAGGGACTCTTATGGCTACACCTTC CSASRDRDSYGYTF
TRBD2 TRBJ2-7 TRBV7-3 - TGTGCCAGCAGCTTAAGCGGGGGGTTCGACGAGCAGTACTTC CASSLSGGFDEQYF
- TRBJ2-1 TRBV27 - TGTGCCAGCAGTCCTAGCAGCTCCTACAATGAGCAGTTCTTC CASSPSSSYNEQFF
TRBD1 TRBJ1-2 TRBV19 - TGTGCCAGTAGTACGGAACAGGGGTTGGGCTACACCTTC CASSTEQGLGYTF
TRBD2 TRBJ2-7 TRBV9 - TGTGCCAGCAGCCCTAGCGGAGAGGGCTACGAGCAGTACTTC CASSPSGEGYEQYF
- TRBJ2-7 TRBV12-3/TRBV12-4 - TGTGCCAGCAGTTTACGAGACCGCGGGCAGTACTTC CASSLRDRGQYF
TRBD1 TRBJ2-7 TRBV28 - TGTGCCAGCAGTTCACAAGGGACAGCCTACGAGCAGTACTTC CASSSQGTAYEQYF
- TRBJ2-1 TRBV14 - TGTGCCAGCAGCCTAACGTACGGGGTCTCCTACAATGAGCAGTTCTTC CASSLTYGVSYNEQFF
- TRBJ2-7 TRBV5-6 - TGTGCCAGCAGCTCAGACTACGTAAATGGCCTCGAGCAGTACTTC CASSSDYVNGLEQYF
TRBD1 TRBJ1-1 TRBV7-8 - TGTGCCAGCAGCCCAAGACAGGGGGCACGGGAAACTGAAGCTTTCTTT CASSPRQGARETEAFF
- TRBJ2-7 TRBV29-1 - TGCAGCGTTGAAGATAACTACGAGCAGTACTTC CSVEDNYEQYF
TRBD2 TRBJ2-1 TRBV29-1 - TGCAGCGTTGTGTTGCAGGGGAGACTAGCGGGAGTAGTTGAGCAGTTCTTC CSVVLQGRLAGVVEQFF
- TRBJ2-7 TRBV28 - TGTGCCAGCAGTTTACCCCTCCGACAGATAATAGACTACGAGCAGTACTTC CASSLPLRQIIDYEQYF
TRBD2 TRBJ2-3 TRBV19 - TGTGCCAGTAGTATCACTAGCGGTTCCACAGATACGCAGTATTTT CASSITSGSTDTQYF
- TRBJ1-6 TRBV2 few TGTGCCAGCAGAGCAACGGTCGGGTCACCCCTCCACTTT CASRATVGSPLHF
- TRBJ2-7 TRBV30 - TGTGCCGTCACAGGGAGGGGGAACTACGAGCAGTACTTC CAVTGRGNYEQYF
- TRBJ1-2 TRBV20-1 - TGCAGTGCTAGTTTACCTGGGCGTAACTATGGCTACACCTTC CSASLPGRNYGYTF
TRBD2 TRBJ2-3 TRBV11-1 - TGTGCCAGCAGATACCAGTCGGGACTAGCGGGAGATACGCAGTATTTT CASRYQSGLAGDTQYF
TRBD2 TRBJ2-7 TRBV28 once TGTGCCAGCAGTCTGGGACTAGCGGGGTACGAGCAGTACTTC CASSLGLAGYEQYF
- TRBJ2-7 TRBV27 - TGTGCCAGCAGTTCCAACAGATACTACGAGCAGTACTTC CASSSNRYYEQYF
TRBD1 TRBJ2-5 TRBV28 - TGTGCCAGCAGGTTACTTCAGGGGGTGGGGGAGACCCAGTACTTC CASRLLQGVGETQYF
TRBD1 TRBJ1-4 TRBV19 once TGTGCCAGTAGTGCTACAGGGGGCGCAGGAAATGAAAAACTGTTTTTT CASSATGGAGNEKLFF
- TRBJ2-7 TRBV15 - TGTGCCACCAGCAGAGGCAGGGAAGCCTACGAGCAGTACTTC CATSRGREAYEQYF
TRBD2 TRBJ2-3 TRBV11-2 - TGTGCCAGCAGCTTAGAGAGGACTAGTGGTCATACGCAGTATTTT CASSLERTSGHTQYF
TRBD2 TRBJ2-1 TRBV9 - TGTGCCAGCAGCGTAGGGACTAGCCCCTACAATGAGCAGTTCTTC CASSVGTSPYNEQFF
TRBD1 TRBJ1-2 TRBV7-6 - TGTGCCAGCAGCTTATCAGAGACAGGGAACTATGGCTACACCTTC CASSLSETGNYGYTF
TRBD1 TRBJ1-5 TRBV27 few TGTGCCAGCAGTCGAACAGGGGTCTCACTCAATCAGCCCCAGCATTTT CASSRTGVSLNQPQHF
- TRBJ1-1 TRBV3-1/TRBV3-2 - TGTGCCAGCAGCCCCCGGCTGGGGCTTATTGAAGCTTTCTTT CASSPRLGLIEAFF
TRBD2 TRBJ2-1 TRBV18 - TGTGCCAGCTCACCACCCAAACTAGCGGGGACCAATGAGCAGTTCTTC CASSPPKLAGTNEQFF